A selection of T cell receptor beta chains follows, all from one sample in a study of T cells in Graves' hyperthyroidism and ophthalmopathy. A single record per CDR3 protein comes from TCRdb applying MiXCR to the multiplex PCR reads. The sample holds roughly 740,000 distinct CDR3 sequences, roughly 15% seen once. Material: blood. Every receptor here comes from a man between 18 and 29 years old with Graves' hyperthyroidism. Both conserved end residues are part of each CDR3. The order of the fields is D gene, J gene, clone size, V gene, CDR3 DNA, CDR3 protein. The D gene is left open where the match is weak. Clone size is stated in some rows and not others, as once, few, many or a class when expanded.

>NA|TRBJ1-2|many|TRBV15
TGTGCCACCAGCAAAGCGAACTGGAACTATGGCTACACCTTC
CATSKANWNYGYTF
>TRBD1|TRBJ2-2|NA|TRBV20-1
TGCAGTGCTCCCCGACAGGGGGCCAGCACCGGGGAGCTGTTTTTT
CSAPRQGASTGELFF
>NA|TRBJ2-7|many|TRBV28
TGTGCCAGCAGTTTAACAGGCCAAGGTGAGCAGTACTTC
CASSLTGQGEQYF
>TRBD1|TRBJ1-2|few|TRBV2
TGTGCCAGCACCAGGGGGTCTGATCGCTACACCTTC
CASTRGSDRYTF
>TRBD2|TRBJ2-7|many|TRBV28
TGTGCCAGCACCCCCGGACGGGAGGGTTACGAGCAGTACTTC
CASTPGREGYEQYF
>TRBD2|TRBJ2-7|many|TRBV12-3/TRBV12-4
TGTGCCAGCAGACCGGGAGGCTCCAAGGGAACCTACGAGCAGTACTTC
CASRPGGSKGTYEQYF
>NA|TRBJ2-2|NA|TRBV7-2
TGTGCCAGCAGCTTAGTCCTAGGACCCACCGGGGAGCTGTTTTTT
CASSLVLGPTGELFF
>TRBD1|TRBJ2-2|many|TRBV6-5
TGTGCCAGCAGTTACTCCGGGACAGGGGCCGGGGAGCTGTTTTTT
CASSYSGTGAGELFF
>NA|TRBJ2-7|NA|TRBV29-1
TGCAGCGTTGAAAGCGCTCTTTACGAGCAGTACTTC
CSVESALYEQYF
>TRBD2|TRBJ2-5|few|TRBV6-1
TGTGCCAGCAGACCTACCTACGCGGGGGGGACCCAGTACTTC
CASRPTYAGGTQYF
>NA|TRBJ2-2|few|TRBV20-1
TGCAGTGCGTTAGCGGTCAACACCGGGGAGCTGTTTTTT
CSALAVNTGELFF
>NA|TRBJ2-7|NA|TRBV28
TGTGCCAGCAGTATTACGGGACACGAAATAAGATACGAGCAGTACTTC
CASSITGHEIRYEQYF
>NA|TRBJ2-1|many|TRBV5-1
TGCGCCAGCAGCTTTACTCGGAGCTCCTACAATGAGCAGTTCTTC
CASSFTRSSYNEQFF
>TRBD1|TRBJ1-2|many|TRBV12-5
TGTGCTAGTGGTTTGGTCACGGACAGGTTACGGCTCTATGGCTACACCTTC
CASGLVTDRLRLYGYTF
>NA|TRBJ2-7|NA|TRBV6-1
TGTGCCAGCAGTGAAGATAAATACGAGCAGTACTTC
CASSEDKYEQYF
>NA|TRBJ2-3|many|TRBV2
TGTGCCAGCAGCGTGGACTTACCTAGCACAGATACGCAGTATTTT
CASSVDLPSTDTQYF
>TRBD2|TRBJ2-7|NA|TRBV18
TGTGCCAGCTCACCACCGGGACTAGCATGGGAGCAGTACTTC
CASSPPGLAWEQYF
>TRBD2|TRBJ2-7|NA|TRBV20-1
TGCAGTGCTAGAATCCGGGGGGACTATTCCTACGAGCAGTACTTC
CSARIRGDYSYEQYF
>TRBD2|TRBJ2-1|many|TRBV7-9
TGTGCCAGCAGCCCGCCGGGGGGGTGGCAGTTCTTC
CASSPPGGWQFF
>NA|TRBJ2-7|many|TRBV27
TGTGCCAGCAGTTGGGCAGGGCAAAACGAGCAGTACTTC
CASSWAGQNEQYF
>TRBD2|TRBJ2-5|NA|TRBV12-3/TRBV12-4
TGTGCCAGCAGGGGCGGGAGGGAATTTTCGGAGACCCAGTACTTC
CASRGGREFSETQYF
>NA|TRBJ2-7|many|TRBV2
TGTGCCAGCAGTGAAGCATTGCCCCGGGTGAGATCCTACGAGCAGTACTTC
CASSEALPRVRSYEQYF
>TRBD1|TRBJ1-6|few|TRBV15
TGTGCCACCAGCACAGGGGGAAATTCACCCCTCCACTTT
CATSTGGNSPLHF
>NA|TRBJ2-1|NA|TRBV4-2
TGTGCCAGCAGCCAAGACGGCCGGAGGGGCGGTATGAATGAGCAGTTCTTC
CASSQDGRRGGMNEQFF